A selection of T cell receptor beta chains follows, all from one sample in a study of blood T cells in healthy people across ages. TCRdb reprocessed the 5' RACE reads with MiXCR, giving one entry per CDR3 protein. The sample shows 1.5 million to 2 million distinct CDR3 sequences, almost 35% of them seen only once. Sequences were obtained from blood. Receptors originate from a woman between 25 and 40 years old in good health. Both conserved end residues are part of each CDR3. The D gene is left open where the match is weak. Size tells how often a clone was seen (once, few, many) or the class of an expanded clone, and some rows leave it out.

TRBV15	TRBJ2-5	.	few	CATSRGTGQPETQYF	TGTGCCACCAGCAGGGGTACCGGACAGCCAGAGACCCAGTACTTC
TRBV28	TRBJ1-5	TRBD1	.	CASSLSGTALQPQHF	TGTGCCAGCAGTTTATCAGGGACAGCCCTCCAGCCCCAGCATTTT
TRBV5-1	TRBJ2-5	TRBD2	.	CASSKLAVQETQYF	TGCGCCAGCAGCAAACTAGCGGTGCAAGAGACCCAGTACTTC
TRBV7-9	TRBJ2-7	.	.	CASSLGRAADEQYF	TGTGCCAGCAGCTTAGGGCGGGCGGCGGACGAGCAGTACTTC
TRBV27	TRBJ1-2	.	.	CASSSIQGGYGYTF	TGTGCCAGCAGTTCAATACAGGGAGGCTATGGCTACACCTTC
TRBV10-1	TRBJ2-5	.	.	CASSSHREETQYF	TGCGCCAGCAGCTCCCATAGGGAAGAGACCCAGTACTTC
TRBV6-2/TRBV6-3	TRBJ2-6	TRBD1	few	CASSYSGQGGTGANVLTF	TGTGCCAGCAGTTACTCAGGACAGGGGGGGACTGGGGCCAACGTCCTGACTTTC
TRBV29-1	TRBJ2-7	TRBD2	many	CSVEDPASGSNEQYF	TGCAGCGTTGAAGATCCTGCTAGCGGGAGTAACGAGCAGTACTTC
TRBV20-1	TRBJ2-1	.	.	CSARVLGGRGDEQFF	TGCAGTGCTAGAGTCCTAGGGGGGCGAGGCGATGAGCAGTTCTTC
TRBV20-1	TRBJ2-1	TRBD1	.	CSAAGQGSYNEQFF	TGCAGTGCTGCTGGACAGGGATCCTACAATGAGCAGTTCTTC
TRBV14	TRBJ1-2	TRBD1	.	CASSQDQGAYYGYTF	TGTGCCAGCAGCCAAGACCAGGGGGCCTATTATGGCTACACCTTC
TRBV3-1	TRBJ2-1	TRBD2	.	CASSRQTSGGRDEQFF	TGTGCCAGCAGCCGGCAGACTAGCGGGGGGAGGGATGAGCAGTTCTTC
TRBV5-1	TRBJ2-7	TRBD2	few	CASSLALAGDEQYF	TGCGCCAGCAGCTTGGCCCTAGCGGGAGACGAGCAGTACTTC
TRBV2	TRBJ1-5	TRBD1	.	CASSAPTGGAGNRPQHF	TGTGCCAGCAGTGCCCCGACAGGGGGCGCGGGCAATCGGCCCCAGCATTTT
TRBV5-1	TRBJ2-5	.	.	CASSLEGVATQYF	TGCGCCAGCAGCTTGGAAGGGGTGGCGACCCAGTACTTC